This T cell receptor (beta chain) stems from a study of brain T cells in children with intractable seizures. As regards this clone: What it recognizes is unknown.

Study-wide findings and caveats: Patients' HCMV serostatus was unknown; virus specificity rests on CDR3 similarity alone. Absence of clones before surgery may stem from lower sequencing depth.

Germline CDR1 is LNHDA and CDR2 is SQIVND (reference sequence). Trimming removed 1 base from V and 8 bases from J, with 11 bases in between. The CDR3 runs 13 residues. As for time point: blood from clinic visit 5 months post-surgery; TSC patient then seizure free. The sequenced cases were selected for having the highest brain T cell transcript signatures. At least one anti-epileptic drug was given before surgery. Generated by immunoSEQ multiplex PCR, the TCRdb table keeps only in-frame clones and is missing some. The sample has 340,000 or so clones; roughly 93% are singletons. The J gene is TRBJ1-2, the V gene TRBV19; no reliable D call. The TCR originated in a boy in the first two years of life with tuberous sclerosis and intractable seizures. Material: peripheral blood, obtained less than 6 months after surgery. The CDR3 is CASSIGVLWGYTF. CDR3 bases: TGTGCCAGTAGTATAGGGGTCCTCTGGGGCTACACCTTC.